The 10 T cell receptor beta chains below all came from one sample that was sequenced in a study of cytomegalovirus exposure and HLA in healthy donors. 60 Vbeta and 13 Jbeta primers were used in PCR. Method: immunoSEQ multiplex PCR; TCRdb's copy keeps in-frame clones and lacks some. The sample records about 120,000 clones, 76% being singletons. Sequenced material: PBMCs. These receptors were collected from a man in his fifties in good health and CMV-seropositive.

The chain couples TRBV6-1 to TRBJ1-1; no reliable D call. CDR1 and CDR2 from the germline V gene are MNHNS and SASEGT. This CDR3 contains 15 residues. With 2 bases removed from V and 0 bases from J, the gap between germline ends came to 10 bases. CDR3 loop: CASSEFGGLNTEAFF. CDR3 nucleotide sequence: TGTGCCAGCAGTGAATTCGGCGGGTTGAACACTGAAGCTTTCTTT.

The chain couples TRBV4-3 to TRBJ2-5; 7 bases agree with TRBD1. The DNA end lines up better with TRBJ2-7; the J call may be wrong. Germline CDR1 is LGHNA and CDR2 is YSLEER. The CDR3 runs 16 residues. The CDR3: CASSLHTGVRNYEQYF. CDR3 in DNA: TGCGCCAGCAGCCTACACACAGGGGTCCGAAACTACGAGCAGTACTTC.

This chain joins TRBV28 and TRBJ2-6, with 9 bases matching TRBD1. Trimming at V came to 8 bases and at J to 0 bases, leaving 14 bases not matched to a gene. Germline-derived CDR1 and CDR2 are MDHEN and SYDVKM. This CDR3 comprises 19 residues. The CDR3 protein is CASLPWGQGRSSGANVLTF. The CDR3 DNA reads as TGTGCCAGCCTCCCCTGGGGACAGGGCAGGAGCTCTGGGGCCAACGTCCTGACTTTC.

This chain uses TRBV9 with TRBJ1-1; TRBD1 is a possible D gene (5 bases). This CDR3 spans 14 amino acids. From germline, CDR1 is SGDLS and CDR2 YYNGEE. Deletions cut 0 bases from V and 6 bases from J, with 12 bases between. The CDR3 region is CASSVDQGRAEAFF. Here the CDR3 DNA reads TGTGCCAGCAGCGTAGATCAGGGTAGGGCTGAAGCTTTCTTT.

J is TRBJ2-1 and V is TRBV6-6, with D possibly matching TRBD2 (6 bases). CDR1 is MNHNY, CDR2 SVGAGI, per germline (reference sequence). The CDR3 consists of 15 residues. V was shortened by 6 bases and J by 4 bases, with 16 bases between the two germline ends. CDR3 protein: CASRYPTGLYNEQFF. As DNA, the CDR3 is TGTGCCAGCAGGTACCCGACTGGACTATACAATGAGCAGTTCTTC.

In this sample, this clone turned up once. V and J are TRBV29-1 and TRBJ2-2, with D unclear. The CDR3 is made up of 15 amino acids. Trimming took off 5 bases at V and 4 bases at J, with 17 bases between the two ends. CDR1 and CDR2 from the germline V gene are SQVTM and ANQGSEA. The CDR3, as DNA: TGCAGCGTTCTTGTGGTGGGCCGTGGCACCGGGGAGCTGTTTTTT. Translating gives CSVLVVGRGTGELFF.

This sequence joins TRBV6-5 and TRBJ1-3, with D perhaps matching TRBD1 (5 bases). The CDR3 is 16 residues long. Per the germline V gene, CDR1 is MNHEY and CDR2 is SVGAGI. The V gene lost 0 bases and the J gene lost 0 bases, with 9 bases spanning the gap. The CDR3 protein is CASSYSRTHSGNTIYF. The CDR3 DNA is TGTGCCAGCAGTTACTCAAGGACACACTCTGGAAACACCATATATTTT.

This clone was detected a few times. The J gene is TRBJ1-1, the V gene TRBV6-5; TRBD1 aligns across 7 bases. Germline CDR1 is MNHEY and CDR2 is SVGAGI. The CDR3 is 15 residues long. The V gene end was trimmed by 0 bases and the J gene end by 11 bases; junction bases not matched to a gene: 12. The CDR3 coding sequence is TGTGCCAGCAGTTACTCACGACAGGGCTTGGTTGCGGCTTTCTTT. It encodes CASSYSRQGLVAAFF.

The chain uses TRBV19 and TRBJ2-3; 10 bases line up with TRBD2. The CDR3 totals 16 residues. Germline CDR1 and CDR2: LNHDA and SQIVND (reference sequence). V lost 6 bases to trimming and J lost 4 bases; unmatched junction nucleotides: 10. The CDR3 protein is CASRTVAGGGADTQYF. CDR3 nucleotide sequence: TGTGCCAGTAGGACAGTAGCGGGAGGAGGCGCAGATACGCAGTATTTT.

V gene TRBV4-2 combines with J gene TRBJ1-1, with D maybe TRBD1 (5 bases). Trimming stripped 0 bases from V and 4 bases from J, with 12 bases between. Germline V gene lookup returns CDR1 LGHNA and CDR2 YNFKEQ. This CDR3 comprises 15 residues. The CDR3, as DNA: TGTGCCAGCAGCCAAGAATCGGCGGGGGGCACTGAAGCTTTCTTT. It translates to CASSQESAGGTEAFF.